These 21 T cell receptor beta chains came from one sample sequenced in a study of T-cell memory formation after mild COVID-19. TCRdb re-called the 5' RACE reads with MiXCR, one entry per CDR3 protein. The sample consists of around 320,000 distinct CDR3 sequences, roughly a fifth of them appearing once. Sequenced input: PBMCs or a T cell subset sorted from them (not recorded which). The source of these receptors is a man aged 18 to 29 who had mild COVID-19 (a few samples of this study predate the infection). Cell type and time point are not known.

Written as DNA, the CDR3 is TGTGCCAGCAGCGTGGCGGACAGGGGATCTTTTGGTCGGGAGCAGTTCTTC. Translation gives CASSVADRGSFGREQFF. The chain joins TRBV9 to TRBJ2-1; 9 bases are a match to TRBD1. The trim removed 2 bases at V and 10 bases at J, leaving 16 bases unmatched. Germline V gives CDR1 SGDLS, CDR2 YYNGEE. The CDR3 contains 17 residues.

V usage is TRBV29-1 and J usage is TRBJ2-7; D gene ambiguous. V was trimmed by 4 bases and J by 4 bases, leaving 17 bases between them. Germline assignment: CDR1 SQVTM and CDR2 ANQGSEA. The CDR3 runs to 14 residues. The CDR3 sequence is CSVVATVRGYEQYF. The CDR3 coding sequence is TGCAGCGTTGTGGCCACAGTCCGCGGTTACGAGCAGTACTTC.

This clonotype came up many times. The CDR3 loop is CSARDQGQGGFEQYF. The CDR3, as DNA: TGCAGTGCTAGAGATCAGGGCCAGGGAGGTTTCGAGCAGTACTTC. The chain links TRBV20-1 to TRBJ2-7; weak D call: TRBD2 (6 bases). The CDR3 loop spans 15 amino acids. V was trimmed by 0 bases and J by 6 bases, leaving 18 bases between them. Germline V CDR1 and CDR2: DFQATT, SNEGSKA (reference sequence).

The rearrangement uses TRBV6-5 and TRBJ1-5; D call uncertain. Germline lookup yields CDR1 MNHEY and CDR2 SVGAGI. This CDR3 region has 13 residues. Trimming cost V 6 bases and J 7 bases, with 13 bases left between them. Here the CDR3 reads CASSTTSTQPQHF. The CDR3 DNA is TGTGCCAGCAGCACGACCTCCACCCAGCCCCAGCATTTT.

The chain combines TRBV12-3 or TRBV12-4 with TRBJ1-2; D might be TRBD1 (5 bases). The CDR3 is made up of 16 amino acids. Between the trimmed V and J ends, which lost 6 bases and 6 bases, there was a span of 23 bases. Here the CDR3 reads CASSTFANPQVHGYTF. Written as DNA, the CDR3 is TGTGCCAGCAGCACATTCGCCAACCCACAGGTTCATGGCTACACCTTC.

This chain joins TRBV10-3 and TRBJ1-5; D is possibly TRBD1 (5 bases). The CDR3 loop spans 13 amino acids. V lost 2 bases to trimming and J lost 6 bases, with 8 bases between them. In germline, CDR1 is ENHRY, CDR2 SYGVKD. CDR3 DNA: TGTGCCATCAGTGAGGGGGCAAGTCAGCCCCAGCATTTT. It codes for CAISEGASQPQHF.

This clonotype showed up just a few times. V is TRBV20-1 and J is TRBJ2-1; 14 nucleotides line up with TRBD2. The germline V gene has CDR1 DFQATT and CDR2 SNEGSKA (reference sequence). The junction had 5 bases not matched to a gene; V was cut back by 5 bases and J by 8 bases. The length of the CDR3 is 14 residues. CDR3 coding DNA: TGCAGTGCTCTACGACTAGCGGGGGGGCATGAGCAGTTCTTC. Encoded protein: CSALRLAGGHEQFF.

V usage is TRBV11-3 and J usage is TRBJ1-6; 10 bases agree with TRBD1. The germline V gene has CDR1 SGHNT and CDR2 YENEEA. The V and J ends lost 0 bases and 0 bases, in that order; junction bases with no gene match: 11. The CDR3 is 21 residues long. The CDR3 sequence is CASSLESGTGVPSSYNSPLHF. CDR3 in DNA: TGTGCCAGCAGCTTAGAATCCGGGACAGGGGTTCCCAGCTCCTATAATTCACCCCTCCACTTT.

The chain links TRBV21-1 to TRBJ2-5; the table gives TRBD2 as D, unverified against the DNA. TRBV21-1 is labeled a pseudogene. The CDR3 loop spans 18 amino acids. The CDR3 is CASSKGVAGGPSQETQYF. DNA of the CDR3: TGTGCCAGCAGCAAGGGCGTAGCGGGGGGCCCCTCCCAAGAGACCCAGTACTTC.

The V call is TRBV6-1, the J call TRBJ2-1, with D unclear. Trimming took off 3 bases at V and 14 bases at J, with 2 bases between the two ends. CDR1 and CDR2 from the germline V gene are MNHNS and SASEGT. This CDR3 is 8 amino acids long. The CDR3 bases are TGTGCCAGCAGTGACGAGTTCTTC. The encoded protein is CASSDEFF.

There are a few counts of this clonotype. The chain couples TRBV4-3 to TRBJ1-4; 7 bases map to TRBD1. Germline loops: CDR1 LGHNA, CDR2 YSLEER. The CDR3 is 15 amino acids. V trimming: 1 base; J trimming: 8 bases; junction bases outside the gene matches: 7. This CDR3 is CASSQVPARGEKLFF. The CDR3 DNA follows: TGCGCCAGCAGCCAAGTTCCCGCCAGGGGGGAAAAACTGTTTTTT.

This clonotype was observed a handful of times. The CDR3 sequence: CATSRETGWPDTQYF. The CDR3 DNA sequence: TGTGCCACCAGCAGAGAGACAGGGTGGCCAGATACGCAGTATTTT. The chain carries TRBV15 and TRBJ2-3; TRBD1 agrees at 7 bases. The germline gives CDR1 LNHNV, CDR2 YYDKDF (reference sequence). V trimming: 0 bases; J trimming: 4 bases; junction bases outside the gene matches: 4. The CDR3 covers 15 residues.

This clonotype was observed a handful of times. The chain combines TRBV4-1 with TRBJ2-6; 7 bases fit TRBD1. This CDR3 is built from 16 residues. Losses at the gene ends were 4 bases for V and 4 bases for J; bases not matched to a gene: 7. CDR1 and CDR2 (germline): MGHRA, YSYEKL. The CDR3 reads CASSLQTGPGANVLTF. The CDR3 DNA reads as TGCGCCAGCAGCCTCCAGACAGGGCCGGGGGCCAACGTCCTGACTTTC.

This clonotype was seen only a few times. The rearrangement uses TRBV9 and TRBJ2-1, with D uncertain. The germline CDR1 and CDR2 sequences are SGDLS and YYNGEE. V was trimmed by 0 bases and J by 8 bases, leaving 9 bases between them. The CDR3 is 13 residues long. The CDR3 protein is CASSVAPYDEQFF. The CDR3 DNA sequence: TGTGCCAGCAGCGTAGCCCCGTACGATGAGCAGTTCTTC. The full variable domain, its missing parts supplied by reference TRBV9 and TRBJ2-1, is DSGVTQTPKHLITATGQRVTLRCSPRSGDLSVYWYQQSLDQGLQFLIQYYNGEERAKGNILERFSAQQFPDLHSELNLSSLELGDSALYFCASSVAPYDEQFFGPGTRLTVL.

This clonotype was found a few times. The chain joins TRBV27 to TRBJ1-1; TRBD1 aligns across 7 bases. V was pared by 3 bases and J by 3 bases, with 4 bases of the junction left unmatched. Germline V gene data show CDR1 as MNHEY and CDR2 as SMNVEV (reference sequence). The CDR3 runs 14 residues. In DNA form, the CDR3 reads TGTGCCAGCAGTTTTTTCCAGGGGGACACTGAAGCTTTCTTT. This translates into CASSFFQGDTEAFF.

The J gene is TRBJ2-5, the V gene TRBV5-8; TRBD2 aligns across 9 bases. Germline lookup yields CDR1 SGHTS and CDR2 YDEGEE. The CDR3 loop spans 15 amino acids. Germline trimming cut 4 bases from V and 4 bases from J; bases unmatched to any gene: 8. The CDR3 here is CASSAVRGGGETQYF. The CDR3 bases are TGTGCCAGCAGCGCCGTGCGGGGGGGCGGAGAGACCCAGTACTTC.

The chain couples TRBV6-5 to TRBJ1-1, with TRBD1 matching over 8 bases. This CDR3 has 15 residues. V lost 4 bases, J lost 5 bases, and 9 bases stayed unmatched. From germline, CDR1 is MNHEY and CDR2 SVGAGI. The CDR3 nucleotides are TGTGCCAGCAGTTCCTCCGGACAGGGTTCAACTGAAGCTTTCTTT. This sequence encodes CASSSSGQGSTEAFF.

The table lists this clonotype with a few counts. The V gene is TRBV7-2, the J gene TRBJ1-5; tentative D call: TRBD1 (6 bases). CDR3 length: 15 amino acids. Per the germline V gene, CDR1 is SGHTA and CDR2 is FQGNSA. V was cut by 1 base and J by 5 bases, with 12 bases left in between. CDR3 sequence: CASSLVGGADQPQHF. For the CDR3, the DNA is TGTGCCAGCAGCTTAGTTGGGGGGGCCGATCAGCCCCAGCATTTT.

This clonotype appeared a few times. The genes are TRBV7-9 and TRBJ1-4, with D unresolved. Looked up from germline, CDR1 is SEHNR and CDR2 is FQNEAQ (reference sequence). The V and J ends lost 4 bases and 7 bases respectively, with 13 bases between them. CDR3 length: 14 amino acids. CDR3 loop: CASSSRAGGEKLFF. In DNA, the CDR3 is TGTGCCAGCAGCTCCCGGGCGGGAGGTGAAAAACTGTTTTTT. Full variable domain (missing parts from reference TRBV7-9 and TRBJ1-4): DTGVSQNPRHKITKRGQNVTFRCDPISEHNRLYWYRQTLGQGPEFLTYFQNEAQLEKSRLLSDRFSAERPKGSFSTLEIQRTEQGDSAMYLCASSSRAGGEKLFFGSGTQLSVL.

This clonotype showed up just a few times. The chain employs TRBV4-1 and TRBJ2-3, with D possibly being TRBD2 (5 bases). Trimming shortened V by 4 bases and J by 1 base, and 18 bases separated the two germline ends. Germline values: CDR1 MGHRA, CDR2 YSYEKL. The CDR3 consists of 17 residues. CDR3 sequence: CASSRPLGGSGTDTQYF. The CDR3 region has the DNA TGCGCCAGCAGCCGCCCCCTAGGCGGGTCGGGCACAGATACGCAGTATTTT.

The rearrangement uses TRBV4-1 and TRBJ1-2; D remains unclear. This CDR3 is built from 16 residues. Germline CDR1 is MGHRA and CDR2 is YSYEKL. Trimming removed 1 base from V and 4 bases from J, with 16 bases in between. The CDR3 DNA reads TGCGCCAGCAGCCAAGGATCGGGGAGAGTGAGCTATGGCTACACCTTC. Translated: CASSQGSGRVSYGYTF.